The following is a T cell receptor beta chain sequence with its context. Its cognate antigen is unknown. Just one base apart from a much larger clone, this may be a read error. This entry is derived from a study of CD8+CD57+ T cells in acquired aplastic anemia. Study summary: Quantities of DNA derived from sorted CD4+ and CD8+ cells averaged roughly 3 ug. Study-wide results and caveats: Between patients and controls, about 30 CD8+ CDR3 sequences were found in common.

Patients picked for sequencing had shown CD8+CD57+ cell expansion detected by flow cytometry. Genomic DNA, serving as template, underwent TCR beta VDJ and CDR3 profiling. One entry per CDR3 protein results from TCRdb running MiXCR on the reads. The repertoire holds approximately 220,000 distinct CDR3 sequences, with 47% as singletons. CDR1 is SGHDT, CDR2 YYEEEE, per germline. The germline V and J ends were trimmed by 2 bases and 13 bases, with 24 bases remaining between them. CDR3 length: 15 amino acids. The sample consisted of sorted CD4+, CD8+, or CD8+CD57+ T cells (not recorded which) from PBMCs. This TCR was recovered from a human donor with aplastic anemia. The rearrangement joins TRBV5-6 to TRBJ2-5; D is ambiguous. DNA for the CDR3: TGTGCCAGCAGCTTCACGTCAGCCGCTTTTAGAGAGCGGTACTTC. Its translation is CASSFTSAAFRERYF. The entire variable domain, with the rest obtained from reference TRBV5-6 and TRBJ2-5, is as follows: DAGVTQSPTHLIKTRGQQVTLRCSPKSGHDTVSWYQQALGQGPQFIFQYYEEEERQRGNFPDRFSGHQFPNYSSELNVNALLLGDSALYLCASSFTSAAFRERYFGPGTRLLVL.